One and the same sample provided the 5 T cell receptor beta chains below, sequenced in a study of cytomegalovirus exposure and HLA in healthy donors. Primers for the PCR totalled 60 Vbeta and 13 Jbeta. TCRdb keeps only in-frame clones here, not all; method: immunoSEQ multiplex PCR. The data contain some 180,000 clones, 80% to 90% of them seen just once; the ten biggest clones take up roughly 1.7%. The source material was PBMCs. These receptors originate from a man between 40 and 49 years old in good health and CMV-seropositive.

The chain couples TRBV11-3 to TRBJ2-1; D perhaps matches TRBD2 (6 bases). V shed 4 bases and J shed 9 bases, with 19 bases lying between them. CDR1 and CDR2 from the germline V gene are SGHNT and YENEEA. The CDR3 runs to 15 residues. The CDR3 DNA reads TGTGCCAGCAGCTCGGCCGGGACCATGGGGGGTGAGCAGTTCTTC. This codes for CASSSAGTMGGEQFF.

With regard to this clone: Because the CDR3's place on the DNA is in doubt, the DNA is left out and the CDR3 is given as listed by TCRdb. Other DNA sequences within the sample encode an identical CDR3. CDR3 sequence reads: CASSSGTDTQYF. The chain joins TRBV28 to TRBJ2-3; the table's TRBD2 call for D was not verified on the DNA. CDR1 is MDHEN and CDR2 is SYDVKM in the germline V gene. The CDR3 spans 12 amino acids, including both terminal residues.

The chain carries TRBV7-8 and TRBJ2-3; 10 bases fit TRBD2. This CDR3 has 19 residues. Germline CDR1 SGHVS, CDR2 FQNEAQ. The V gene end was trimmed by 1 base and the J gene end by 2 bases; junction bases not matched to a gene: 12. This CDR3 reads CASSLDPRTSGGYTDTQYF. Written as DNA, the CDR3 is TGTGCCAGCAGCTTAGACCCACGGACTAGCGGAGGATACACAGATACGCAGTATTTT.

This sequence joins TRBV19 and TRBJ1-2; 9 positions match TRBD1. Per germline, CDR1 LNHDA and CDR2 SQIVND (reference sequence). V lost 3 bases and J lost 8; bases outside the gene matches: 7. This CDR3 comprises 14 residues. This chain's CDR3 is CASSIGDRVRGYTF. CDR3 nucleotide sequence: TGTGCCAGTAGTATTGGGGACAGGGTGAGGGGCTACACCTTC.

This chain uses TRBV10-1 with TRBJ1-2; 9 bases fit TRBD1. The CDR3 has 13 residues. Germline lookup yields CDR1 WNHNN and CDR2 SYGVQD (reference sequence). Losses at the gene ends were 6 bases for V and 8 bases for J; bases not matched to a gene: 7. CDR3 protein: CASSRGQGQGYTF. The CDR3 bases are TGCGCCAGCAGCCGCGGACAGGGGCAAGGCTACACCTTC.